This TCR beta chain was obtained from a study of early stage breast cancer tumors. Notes on this clone: The antigen is undetermined.

Only in-frame clones appear in the TCRdb table, and some are missing; sequencing was by immunoSEQ multiplex PCR. The data contain nearly 25,000 clones, 55% to 80% of them seen just once; the ten biggest clones take up 9.5% to 10%. Deletions cut 4 bases from V and 11 bases from J, with 14 bases between. This CDR3 spans 12 amino acids. Germline V CDR1 and CDR2: MNHEY, SVGAGI. Regarding the study as a whole: Compared with adjacent normal breast tissue, tumors showed approximately 2.5-fold greater T cell density and higher clonality.

The sequencing input was breast tumor tissue. The chain joins TRBV6-5 to TRBJ2-5; D may be TRBD2 (5 bases). The receptor's source is a person aged 60 to 70 with breast cancer. CDR3 sequence reads: CASSFPGREQYF. In DNA form, the CDR3 reads TGTGCCAGCAGTTTCCCGGGAAGGGAGCAGTACTTC.